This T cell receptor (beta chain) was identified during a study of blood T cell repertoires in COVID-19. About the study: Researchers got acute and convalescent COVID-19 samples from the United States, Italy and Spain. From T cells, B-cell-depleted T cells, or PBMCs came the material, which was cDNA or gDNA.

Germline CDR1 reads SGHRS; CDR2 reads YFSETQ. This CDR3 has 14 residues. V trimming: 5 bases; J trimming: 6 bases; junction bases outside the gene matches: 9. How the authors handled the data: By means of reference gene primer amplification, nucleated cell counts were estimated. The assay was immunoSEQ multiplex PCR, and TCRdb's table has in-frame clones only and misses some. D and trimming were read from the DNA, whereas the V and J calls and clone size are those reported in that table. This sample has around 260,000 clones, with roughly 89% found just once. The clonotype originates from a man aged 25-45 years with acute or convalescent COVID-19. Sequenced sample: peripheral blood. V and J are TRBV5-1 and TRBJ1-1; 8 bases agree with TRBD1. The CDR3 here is CASSRDGQGPEAFF. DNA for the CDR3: TGCGCCAGCAGTCGGGACGGACAGGGTCCTGAAGCTTTCTTT. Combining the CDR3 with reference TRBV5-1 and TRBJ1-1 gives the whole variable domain KAGVTQTPRYLIKTRGQQVTLSCSPISGHRSVSWYQQTPGQGLQFLFEYFSETQRNKGNFPGRFSGRQFSNSRSEMNVSTLELGDSALYLCASSRDGQGPEAFFGQGTRLTVV.